Presented here are 14 T cell receptor beta chains from one specimen sequenced in a study of identical twins. TCRdb called the 5' RACE reads again in MiXCR, with one record for every CDR3 protein. The sample shows roughly 700,000 distinct CDR3 sequences, more than 6.5% of them seen only once. A further study also used this sample, focusing on yellow fever vaccine responses in identical twins.

Sequencing input: PBMCs. These receptors were taken from a woman under 30 in good health.

This clonotype was counted only a few times. The chain joins TRBV12-3 or TRBV12-4 to TRBJ2-7; a possible D gene is TRBD1 (6 bases). The CDR3 spans 15 residues. V lost 4 bases and J lost 1, with 14 bases in between. CDR3 DNA: TGTGCCAGCAGTTCCCCAGACAGGAGGTCCTACGAGCAGTACTTC. Protein product: CASSSPDRRSYEQYF.

This sequence joins TRBV24-1 and TRBJ2-3, with no clear D. The V gene's germline CDR1 is KGHDR and CDR2 SFDVKD. V lost 9 bases and J 2 bases, leaving 11 bases between the germline ends. This CDR3 region has 13 residues. CDR3 region: CATSERPTDTQYF. CDR3 in DNA: TGTGCCACCTCGGAAAGACCCACAGATACGCAGTATTTT.

The chain recombines TRBV27 with TRBJ1-2, with a tentative D call TRBD1 (6 bases). V was shortened by 8 bases and J by 5 bases, with 21 bases between the two germline ends. The CDR3 sequence is 15 residues long. CDR1 is MNHEY, CDR2 SMNVEV, per germline (reference sequence). The CDR3 loop is CASLSLAGGGYGYTF. The CDR3 DNA reads as TGTGCCAGCCTTTCCCTGGCAGGAGGGGGTTATGGCTACACCTTC.

A few counts support this clonotype. The chain is built from TRBV18 and TRBJ2-2; 14 bases map to TRBD2. There are 20 residues in the CDR3. The J segment lost 1 base and the V segment lost 0 bases, leaving 7 bases of the junction unmatched. CDR1 and CDR2 from the germline V gene are KGHSH and LQKENI. This CDR3 reads CASSPPRGLAGAWNTGELFF. The CDR3 DNA sequence: TGTGCCAGCTCACCACCTCGGGGACTAGCGGGAGCTTGGAACACCGGGGAGCTGTTTTTT.

This clonotype appeared many times. The genes are TRBV12-3 or TRBV12-4 and TRBJ1-2, with D unresolved. The CDR3 runs to 13 residues. Trimming left V 6 bases short and J 4 bases short, with 12 bases between. This chain's CDR3 is CASSFGGGYGYTF. The CDR3 DNA sequence: TGTGCCAGCAGCTTTGGAGGCGGCTATGGCTACACCTTC.

Many counts were recorded for this clonotype. V and J are TRBV29-1 and TRBJ1-5; weak D call: TRBD1 (6 bases). CDR3 length: 12 amino acids. Germline CDR1 reads SQVTM; CDR2 reads ANQGSEA. Trimming shortened V by 6 bases and J by 3 bases, and 9 bases separated the two germline ends. The chain's CDR3 is CSVRDINQPQHF. Here the CDR3 DNA reads TGCAGCGTCAGGGACATCAATCAGCCCCAGCATTTT.

This clonotype was picked up a small number of times. The chain is built from TRBV28 and TRBJ2-1; D is perhaps TRBD2 (6 bases). This CDR3 has 17 amino acids. Between the trimmed V and J ends, which lost 9 bases and 0 bases, there was a span of 21 bases. Germline assignment: CDR1 MDHEN and CDR2 SYDVKM. The CDR3 reads CASINWGVGGSYNEQFF. In DNA form, the CDR3 reads TGTGCCAGTATCAACTGGGGAGTGGGGGGCTCCTACAATGAGCAGTTCTTC.

There are a few counts of this clonotype. V gene TRBV24-1 combines with J gene TRBJ2-2; no firm D call. The V and J ends lost 2 bases and 4 bases respectively, with 10 bases between them. The CDR3 is 15 residues long. CDR1 is KGHDR and CDR2 is SFDVKD in the germline V gene. The DNA of the CDR3 is TGTGCCACCAGTGATTCGGTCAGCTTCACCGGGGAGCTGTTTTTT. This codes for CATSDSVSFTGELFF.

This chain connects TRBV10-3 to TRBJ2-7; the D is unclear. CDR1 ENHRY and CDR2 SYGVKD come from the germline V gene. Deletions cut 6 bases from V and 4 bases from J, with 10 bases between. The CDR3 sequence is 12 residues long. The CDR3 region is CAIRDITYEQYF. CDR3 bases: TGTGCCATCAGGGATATTACGTACGAGCAGTACTTC.

The chain couples TRBV28 to TRBJ1-5, with D possibly TRBD1 on 5 matching bases. This CDR3 has 15 residues. The ends were cut back, 6 bases at V and 1 base at J, with 13 bases in the middle. Germline V gene lookup returns CDR1 MDHEN and CDR2 SYDVKM. DNA of the CDR3: TGTGCCAGCAGGCCCCAGGGTACGAGCAATCAGCCCCAGCATTTT. Its translation: CASRPQGTSNQPQHF.

The rearrangement links TRBV20-1 to TRBJ1-1; D gene ambiguous. Trimming cost V 1 base and J 2 bases, with 17 bases left between them. The CDR3 covers 16 residues. CDR1 is DFQATT, CDR2 SNEGSKA, per germline (reference sequence). The CDR3 DNA is TGCAGTGCTAGAGGGACGGAGATCCTTCCTAACACTGAAGCTTTCTTT. Protein: CSARGTEILPNTEAFF.

Ten or more counts support this clonotype. The V gene is TRBV29-1, the J gene TRBJ2-7; D possibly corresponds to TRBD2 (6 bases). The V gene lost 1 base and the J gene lost 1 base, with 11 bases spanning the gap. Germline V gives CDR1 SQVTM, CDR2 ANQGSEA. There are 14 residues in the CDR3. Here the CDR3 DNA reads TGCAGCGTTGAAGGCGTTGGGGGGTCCTACGAGCAGTACTTC. It is translated as CSVEGVGGSYEQYF.

This clonotype was found a few times. The V and J genes are TRBV20-1 and TRBJ2-7; TRBD2 is a possible D gene (6 bases). The V end lost 1 base, the J end lost 2 bases, and 15 bases lay between the germline ends. The CDR3 is made up of 15 amino acids. Germline V CDR1 and CDR2: DFQATT, SNEGSKA (reference sequence). The CDR3 DNA reads as TGCAGTGCTAGAGTTTCGACTAGTCCCACCTACGAGCAGTACTTC. Translated, it gives CSARVSTSPTYEQYF.

This clonotype was observed a handful of times. The rearrangement joins TRBV7-6 to TRBJ2-7; perhaps TRBD2 as D (6 bases). Germline CDR1 is SGHVS and CDR2 is FNYEAQ. The V and J ends lost 2 bases and 5 bases respectively, with 16 bases between them. CDR3 size: 15 residues. The CDR3 protein is CASSLRAWEVHEQYF. The CDR3 DNA reads as TGTGCCAGCAGCTTAAGGGCATGGGAGGTCCACGAGCAGTACTTC.